These T cell receptor beta chains were read from a single sample in a study of shared clonotypes between healthy human individuals. Assay used: immunoSEQ multiplex PCR; TCRdb lists only in-frame clones, some missing. The sample records roughly 2 million clones, 85% to 95% being singletons. The sample taken for sequencing was naive CD4+ T cells sorted from blood. The source is a man between 18 and 29 years old in good health. CDR3s include the opening cysteine and the closing phenylalanine or tryptophan. D genes are given only for firm matches. Clone size, where shown, is once, few, many, or a class for clones that have expanded.

>TRBJ1-2|TRBV18|NA|NA
TGTGCCAGCTCACCAACCGATCAGGGTCACTATGGCTACACCTTC
CASSPTDQGHYGYTF
>TRBJ2-2|TRBV6-5|NA|once
TGTGCCAGCAGTTACTCGAGCCTGGCAAACACCGGGGAGCTGTTTTTT
CASSYSSLANTGELFF
>TRBJ2-2|TRBV6-5|NA|NA
TGTGCCAGCAGTTTCGGCCTACCAACCGGGGAGCTGTTTTTT
CASSFGLPTGELFF
>TRBJ2-7|TRBV10-3|NA|NA
TGTGCCATCAGTGAGTCGGGCAACGAGCAGTACTTC
CAISESGNEQYF
>TRBJ1-1|TRBV7-9|NA|NA
TGTGCCAGCACCACACGGGGGGTTATGAACACTGAAGCTTTCTTT
CASTTRGVMNTEAFF
>TRBJ2-7|TRBV4-1|TRBD1|few
TGCGCCAGCAGCACAGGACAGGGGGTCTACGAGCAGTACTTC
CASSTGQGVYEQYF
>TRBJ1-1|TRBV19|NA|NA
TGTGCCAGTAGCCGCCCTTTAGCAACTGAAGCTTTCTTT
CASSRPLATEAFF
>TRBJ2-7|TRBV28|NA|once
TGTGCCAGCAGCGGGGGGGACAGGGTCACCTACGAGCAGTACTTC
CASSGGDRVTYEQYF
>TRBJ2-1|TRBV4-1|NA|NA
TGCGCCAGCAGCCAATGGCCTCAGGGTTCCTACAATGAGCAGTTCTTC
CASSQWPQGSYNEQFF
>TRBJ1-2|TRBV2|NA|NA
TGTGCCACTACAACAGATAACTATGGCTACACCTTC
CATTTDNYGYTF
>TRBJ2-5|TRBV18|NA|NA
TGTGCCAGCTCACCGTTGGCAGCGGTATCGGAGACCCAGTACTTC
CASSPLAAVSETQYF
>TRBJ1-1|TRBV5-4|NA|NA
TGTGCCAGCAGCTTGGAGGGGCGGACGAACACTGAAGCTTTCTTT
CASSLEGRTNTEAFF
>TRBJ1-2|TRBV27|TRBD1|NA
TGTGCCACCCATACAAAGGACAGGGGGCCGGGCTATGGCTACACCTTC
CATHTKDRGPGYGYTF
>TRBJ2-1|TRBV6-6|TRBD2|NA
TGTGCCAGCAGTCTGCGGGAGGGGACCTACAATGAGCAGTTCTTC
CASSLREGTYNEQFF
>TRBJ2-1|TRBV20-1|NA|once
TGCAGTGCTAGTACTCACAATGAGCAGTTCTTC
CSASTHNEQFF
>TRBJ2-5|TRBV15|TRBD2|NA
TGTGCCACCAGCAGAGATCGAGCGGGGGAGGGAGAGACCCAGTACTTC
CATSRDRAGEGETQYF
>TRBJ1-6|TRBV30|NA|NA
TGTGCCTGGAGTTCCAGCGAGAATTCACCCCTCCACTTT
CAWSSSENSPLHF
>TRBJ2-5|TRBV7-2|TRBD1|NA
TGTGCCAGCGCTTCGGGGGGACAGGGAGGGGAGACCCAGTACTTC
CASASGGQGGETQYF
>TRBJ2-5|TRBV5-1|TRBD1|NA
TGCGCCAGCAGCTTGGTTGACAGGGGGGGAGAGACCCAGTACTTC
CASSLVDRGGETQYF
>TRBJ2-2|TRBV18|TRBD1|NA
TGTGCCAGCTCACCAAGACAGGGCTTTAACACCGGGGAGCTGTTTTTT
CASSPRQGFNTGELFF
>TRBJ2-7|TRBV4-3|TRBD2|NA
TGCGCCAGCAGCCAAGATGGGACTAGCGTCTACGAGCAGTACTTC
CASSQDGTSVYEQYF
>TRBJ1-1|TRBV7-9|TRBD1|NA
TGTGCCAGCAGCTTGCATAAAGGACAGGGGAACACTGAAGCTTTCTTT
CASSLHKGQGNTEAFF
>TRBJ1-6|TRBV5-1|NA|few
TGCGCCAGCAGCTCGTCCCGGGACAATAATTCACCCCTCCACTTT
CASSSSRDNNSPLHF
>TRBJ2-2|TRBV4-1|TRBD2|NA
TGCGCCAGCAGCCCTTTAAAACTAGCGGGGAGAAGCACCGGGGAGCTGCTTTTT
CASSPLKLAGRSTGELLF
>TRBJ2-1|TRBV6-5|NA|NA
TGTGCCAGCAGGCCGGGACCAACATCCTACAATGAGCAGTTCTTC
CASRPGPTSYNEQFF
>TRBJ2-7|TRBV25-1|TRBD1|once
TGTGCCAGCAGTGAATCCGGGACAGTCGGCTCCTACGAGCAGTACTTC
CASSESGTVGSYEQYF
>TRBJ2-1|TRBV7-6|TRBD2|NA
TGTGCCCTAGGACTAGCGGGGTCCAATGAGCAGTTCTTC
CALGLAGSNEQFF
>TRBJ2-7|TRBV6-1|TRBD2|NA
TGTGCCAGCAGTGACCAGGGACTAGCGGGATCTTTTTACGAGCAGTACTTC
CASSDQGLAGSFYEQYF
>TRBJ2-2|TRBV11-2|TRBD1|NA
TGTGCCAGCAGCTTAGGGATGACAGGGATCGGGAACACCGGGGAGCTGTTTTTT
CASSLGMTGIGNTGELFF
>TRBJ1-6|TRBV30|NA|NA
TGTGCCTGGGGGGATCCGGGCCGATCACCCCTCCACTTT
CAWGDPGRSPLHF
>TRBJ2-1|TRBV9|NA|NA
TGTGCCAGCAGCGTAGCTAGGGGGGGTTACAATGAGCAGTTCTTC
CASSVARGGYNEQFF
>TRBJ1-6|TRBV27|NA|NA
TGTGCCAGCAGACGAATCCCTCCTCGGGGGGGTCTGGATTCACCCCTCCACTTT
CASRRIPPRGGLDSPLHF
>TRBJ2-1|TRBV25-1|NA|NA
TGTGCCAGCAGTTGGAAGGGGTCGGATGAGCAGTTCTTC
CASSWKGSDEQFF
>TRBJ1-2|TRBV6-5|NA|few
TGTGCCAGCAGTTACAGGGTATCTAACTATGGCTACACCTTC
CASSYRVSNYGYTF
>TRBJ1-5|TRBV7-8|NA|NA
TGTGCCAGCAGCAGGGACAGCAATCAGCCCCAGCATTTT
CASSRDSNQPQHF
>TRBJ2-3|TRBV10-3|NA|NA
TGTGCCATCAGTCCCGGATTGCCACCAGATACGCAGTATTTT
CAISPGLPPDTQYF
>TRBJ1-4|TRBV11-2|NA|NA
TGTGCCAGCAGCTCCAGGGATTTTAATGAAAAACTGTTTTTT
CASSSRDFNEKLFF
>TRBJ1-5|TRBV7-2|NA|NA
TGTGCCAGCAGCTTAGACGGGAGGAGCAATCAGCCCCAGCATTTT
CASSLDGRSNQPQHF
>TRBJ1-6|TRBV18|NA|NA
TGTGCCAGCTCACCAGGGGCAGAGAATTCACCCCTCCACTTT
CASSPGAENSPLHF
>TRBJ1-4|TRBV6-5|NA|NA
TGTGCCAGCCGGCAGGTCGCGACTAATGAAAAACTGTTTTTT
CASRQVATNEKLFF
>TRBJ1-6|TRBV7-6|TRBD1|NA
TGTGCCAGCAGCCTGACAGGGGAATTGGATTCACCCCTCCACTTT
CASSLTGELDSPLHF
>TRBJ2-5|TRBV5-1|TRBD1|NA
TGCGCCAGCAGCTTGCGGACAGGGGAAGAGACCCAGTACTTC
CASSLRTGEETQYF
>TRBJ1-5|TRBV6-5|NA|NA
TGTGCCAGCAGTTACTCGGCCGTCGCGGGACAGCCCCAGCATTTT
CASSYSAVAGQPQHF
>TRBJ1-5|TRBV2|NA|NA
TGTGCCAGCAGGTACACGAGCAATCAGCCCCAGCATTTT
CASRYTSNQPQHF
>TRBJ2-7|TRBV18|NA|NA
TGTGCCAGCTCACCAGGGCTAGGTGACAACGAGCAGTACTTC
CASSPGLGDNEQYF
>TRBJ1-2|TRBV7-2|TRBD1|NA
TGTGCCAGCAGCCCGAACTACAGGGGAGAAGTCTATGGCTACACCTTC
CASSPNYRGEVYGYTF
>TRBJ1-2|TRBV4-1|NA|NA
TGCGCCAGCACGTCTGCCGTCAGGGATGGCTACACCTTC
CASTSAVRDGYTF
>TRBJ2-3|TRBV5-1|TRBD2|once
TGCGCCAGCAGCAAAGGACTAGCGGACAGCACAGATACGCAGTATTTT
CASSKGLADSTDTQYF
>TRBJ2-7|TRBV2|TRBD1|NA
TGTGCCAGCGGGACAGATTACTACGAGCAGTACTTC
CASGTDYYEQYF
>TRBJ2-1|TRBV27|TRBD1|NA
TGTGCCAGCAGTTTATCGGGACAGCGGAGAAACAATGAGCAGTTCTTC
CASSLSGQRRNNEQFF
>TRBJ1-4|TRBV7-3|NA|once
TGTGCCAGCAGCCCGACCGGGACGGCGGGGGAAAAACTGTTTTTT
CASSPTGTAGEKLFF
>TRBJ2-7|TRBV6-6|TRBD1|NA
TGTGCCAGCCGGGGGACAGGAGTGACCTACGAGCAGTACTTC
CASRGTGVTYEQYF
>TRBJ2-2|TRBV4-2|NA|NA
TGTGCCAGCAGGGAGGTCAGGACGCCTGACACCGGGGAGCTGTTTTTT
CASREVRTPDTGELFF
>TRBJ2-5|TRBV6-5|NA|NA
TGTGCCAGCAGTTTTGGTGGACGGGAGACCCAGTACTTC
CASSFGGRETQYF